A few counts support the clone carrying this T cell receptor (beta chain). The antigen remains unidentified. V gave up 5 bases and J gave up 2 bases, with 13 bases separating them. CDR1 is MNHNS and CDR2 is SASEGT in the germline V gene. There are 15 residues in the CDR3. The data derive from a study of cytomegalovirus exposure and HLA in healthy donors. Regarding the study as a whole: With high specificity and sensitivity, the classifier reportedly diagnosed cytomegalovirus status. The authors confirmed in vitro that a few CMV-associated chains were specific for CMV antigens. When analyzed later, a missense DCLRE1C variant was found to be linked to TCR beta V- and J-gene trimming.

Primers for the PCR totalled 60 Vbeta and 13 Jbeta. Authors' data handling: Counted up in a later analysis, unique TCR beta chains came to about 80 million, with around 12 million shared. This table comes from immunoSEQ multiplex PCR, and its TCRdb copy is limited to in-frame clones, with some not included. V, J and clone size reflect that table, while D and trimming were determined from the DNA. The table shows under 140,000 clones, with around 79% occurring only once. The sequence came from a woman aged 25 to 39 in good health and CMV-seronegative. The specimen was PBMCs. The chain joins TRBV6-1 to TRBJ1-5; no clear D gene. The CDR3 nucleotides read TGTGCCAGCAGTCAAGACAAAACCCGCAATCAGCCCCAGCATTTT. Residues: CASSQDKTRNQPQHF.